This T cell receptor beta chain is drawn from a study of T cells after yellow fever vaccination (dated by TCRdb to the late 2010s). Broadly, across the study: Libraries from fractions with low cell numbers were prepared with the SMART-Seq v4 Ultra Low Input RNA kit. Bulk TCR alpha and beta repertoires were sequenced longitudinally to track T-cell clones before and after primary and booster YFV17D yellow fever vaccination. Two healthy male donors, one aged 18 to 30 and one aged 30 to 40 years, made up the cohort. Bulk PBMC replicates and cell subsets were isolated from blood drawn at multiple timepoints before and after both primary and secondary immunization.

TCR cDNA was synthesized by 5'RACE template switching, through which a universal primer site and unique molecular identifiers were introduced. cDNA synthesis was primed from both the TCR alpha and TCR beta constant segments. Library amplification involved two PCR steps, and the second step added sample barcodes and sequencing adapters. Sequencing of libraries was done on Illumina HiSeq 2500 (2x100 bp) or NovaSeq (2x150 bp). From the authors' description of their analysis: MIGEC handled demultiplexing of reads and collapsing into UMI consensus sequences, while MiXCR performed V(D)J alignment. Clonotypes responding to the vaccine were identified with edgeR on replicate PBMC samples, with the criteria of FDR below 0.01 and a log2 fold change above 5 up to day 15. Each bulk clonotype was labeled CD4 or CD8 based on which sequenced repertoire, CD4 or CD8, contained the clonotype at higher abundance. TCRdb ran its own pipeline on the public reads, namely fastp trimming at Q25 and MiXCR clone calling, and kept in-frame beta chains. Entries that share a CDR3 protein sequence are merged under the most common genes and DNA. The V and J calls were determined by TCRdb, not by the authors. This sample has about 150,000 distinct CDR3 sequences in its table, and approximately 6.2% of those were observed once. The top ten clonotypes cover roughly 3% of the sample.

Trimming accounts for 1 base at V and 2 bases at J, while the number of junction bases matched to no gene is 6. For CDR1 and CDR2, the germline V gene lists MNHNS and SASEGT. The CDR3, cysteine through phenylalanine, is 16 amino acids long. The retained sequence is limited to the CDR3, 48 bases, with the frame set at the first base. The full study reports these points: The secondary T-cell response was found to be weaker but faster than the primary response, with a peak reached on day 5 rather than on day 15. Only two donors were included in the study, so the extent to which the findings can be generalized is limited. A small fraction of clonotypes appeared in both the CD4 and CD8 compartments, likely as a result of convergent recombination. After the booster, most of the clones that had expanded following primary vaccination were detected again (almost 98% of CD4 and 80% to 90% of CD8), which suggests that memory was broadly maintained. Because abundant contaminating clonotypes from the bulk population could be contained in FACS-sorted repertoires, computational filtering was required.

This clonotype was seen ten or more times. It lacks a known antigen. Base qualities are not recorded, but no much larger clone differs from it by a single base. What this sample's treatment or condition label stands for: live attenuated yellow fever vaccine strain. PBMCs were isolated from peripheral blood using a standard Ficoll-Paque protocol. Dynabeads CD4 and CD8 positive selection kits were used to isolate the CD4 and CD8 T-cell fractions. RNA was extracted with TriZol from bulk PBMCs, CD4 and CD8 fractions, and dextramer-positive and dextramer-negative fractions. This clonotype was sampled from a man younger than 35 who received the YFV17D yellow fever vaccine. Here the sequenced sample was CD4+ T cells sorted from PBMCs, taken on the day of the first yellow fever vaccination. The V gene is TRBV6-1 and the J gene is TRBJ2-5, and TRBD1 aligns with 8 junction nucleotides. The sequenced DNA is TGTGCCAGCAGTGAAGGGGGGACAGGTCCTCAAGAGACCCAGTACTTC. Its translation reads: CASSEGGTGPQETQYF.